This T cell receptor (beta chain) was documented in a study of shared clonotypes between healthy human individuals. Turning to the study itself: Those who served as donors were a couple of women and three men between the ages of 18 and 49.

Findings and caveats of the study: Having only a few donors restricted how much genetic and exposure-history diversity was captured.

Nashville, Tennessee was home to all donors, each a Caucasian adult. As concerns this clone: Its antigen is unidentified.

Per the original methods: With immunoSEQ giving junction-only sequences and no quality scores, filtering differed. Some clones are missing from TCRdb's copy, which holds only in-frame ones; the method was immunoSEQ multiplex PCR. That table is the source of V, J and clone size, and D and trimming were worked out from the DNA. The table records over a million clones, about 98.5% of them present only once. The sequence was obtained from a man under 40 in good health. The sequencing sample was made of naive CD4+ T cells sorted from blood. Stated subset: CD45RA+ positively selected.

DNA for the CDR3: TGTGCCAGCAGCCCTATCCGGGGGAGGGACATTCAGTACTTC. Translation gives CASSPIRGRDIQYF. This chain joins TRBV5-6 and TRBJ2-4, with TRBD2 identical over 7 bases. V dropped 4 bases and J dropped 8; count of bases not matched to a gene: 9. The length of the CDR3 is 14 residues. Germline-derived CDR1 and CDR2 are SGHDT and YYEEEE.